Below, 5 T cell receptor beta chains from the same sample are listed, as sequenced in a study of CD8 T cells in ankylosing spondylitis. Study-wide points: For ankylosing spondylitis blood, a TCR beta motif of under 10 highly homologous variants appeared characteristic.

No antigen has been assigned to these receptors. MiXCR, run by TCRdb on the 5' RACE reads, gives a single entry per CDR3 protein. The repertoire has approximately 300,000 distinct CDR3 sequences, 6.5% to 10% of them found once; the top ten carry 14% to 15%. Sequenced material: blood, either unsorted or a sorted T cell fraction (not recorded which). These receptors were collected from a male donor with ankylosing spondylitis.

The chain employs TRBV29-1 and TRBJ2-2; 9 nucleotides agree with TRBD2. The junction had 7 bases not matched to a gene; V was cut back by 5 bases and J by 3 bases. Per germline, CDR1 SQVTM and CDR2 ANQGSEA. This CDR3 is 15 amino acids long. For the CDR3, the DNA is TGCAGCGTTCCGGTGACTAGCGGCCACACCGGGGAGCTGTTTTTT. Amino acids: CSVPVTSGHTGELFF.

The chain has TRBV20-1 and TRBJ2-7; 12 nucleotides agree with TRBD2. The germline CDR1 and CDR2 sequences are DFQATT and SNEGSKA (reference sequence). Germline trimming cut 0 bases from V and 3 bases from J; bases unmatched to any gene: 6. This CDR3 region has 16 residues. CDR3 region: CSARDFLAGGNYEQYF. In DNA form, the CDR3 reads TGCAGTGCTAGAGATTTCCTAGCGGGAGGGAACTACGAGCAGTACTTC.

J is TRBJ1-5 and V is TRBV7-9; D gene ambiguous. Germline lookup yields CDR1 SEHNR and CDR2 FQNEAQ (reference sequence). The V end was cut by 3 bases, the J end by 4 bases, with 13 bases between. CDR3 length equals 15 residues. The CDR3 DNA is TGTGCCAGCAGCTTGGAGGGAGTTGGAAATCAGCCCCAGCATTTT. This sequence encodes CASSLEGVGNQPQHF.

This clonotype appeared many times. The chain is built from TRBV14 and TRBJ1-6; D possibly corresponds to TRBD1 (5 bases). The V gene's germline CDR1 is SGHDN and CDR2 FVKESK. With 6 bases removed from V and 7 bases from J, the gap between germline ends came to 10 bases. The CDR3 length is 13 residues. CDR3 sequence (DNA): TGTGCCAGCAGTTGGCAGGGAAATTCACCCCTCCACTTT. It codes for CASSWQGNSPLHF. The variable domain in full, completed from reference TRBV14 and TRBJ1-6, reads EAGVTQFPSHSVIEKGQTVTLRCDPISGHDNLYWYRRVMGKEIKFLLHFVKESKQDESGMPNNRFLAERTGGTYSTLKVQPAELEDSGVYFCASSWQGNSPLHFGNGTRLTVT.

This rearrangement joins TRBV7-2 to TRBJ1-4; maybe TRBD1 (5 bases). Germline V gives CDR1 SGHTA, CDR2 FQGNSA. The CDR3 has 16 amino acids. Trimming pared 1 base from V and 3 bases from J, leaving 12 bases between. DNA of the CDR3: TGTGCCAGCAGCTTAGTAGGGGTCGCGGCTAATGAAAAACTGTTTTTT. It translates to CASSLVGVAANEKLFF.